A single sample is the source of the 27 T cell receptor beta chains below, sequenced in a study of T cells in Graves' hyperthyroidism and ophthalmopathy. Amplification of TCR beta CDR3 regions was performed using RNA transcripts as template. TCR CDR3 underwent first-round RT-PCR with the HTBI primer set. TCRdb used MiXCR to reprocess the multiplex PCR reads, holding one entry per CDR3 protein. The table lists a few hundred thousand distinct CDR3 sequences, about 14% of them singletons. The sample comprised blood. The source is a woman aged 40 to 55 with Graves' hyperthyroidism that later progressed to Graves' ophthalmopathy.

This clonotype occurred many times. This chain joins TRBV6-1 and TRBJ1-5; 7 nucleotides match TRBD1. Germline V lookup: CDR1 MNHNS, CDR2 SASEGT. V shed 1 base, J shed 6 bases, and the junction held 6 bases outside the gene matches. CDR3 size: 15 residues. CDR3 sequence (DNA): TGTGCCAGCAGTGAAGAGGTTACAGGGGTTCAGCCCCAGCATTTT. It specifies CASSEEVTGVQPQHF.

This clonotype came up many times. The chain links TRBV3-1 to TRBJ2-5; the D is unclear. This CDR3 spans 15 amino acids. Trimming stripped 2 bases from V and 3 bases from J, with 13 bases between. The germline CDR1 and CDR2 sequences are LGHDT and YNNKEL (reference sequence). The CDR3: CASSQPFRREETQYF. As DNA, the CDR3 is TGTGCCAGCAGCCAACCATTCCGTAGGGAAGAGACCCAGTACTTC.

This clonotype showed up many times. V gene TRBV5-1 combines with J gene TRBJ2-1; 15 bases agree with TRBD2. Germline V gene sequence: CDR1 SGHRS, CDR2 YFSETQ. The CDR3 length is 18 residues. With V trimmed by 2 bases and J by 10 bases, 13 bases remained unmatched. For the CDR3, the DNA is TGCGCCAGCAGCTTCTCCGGACTAGCGGGAGGGGGATACAGGGAGCAGTTCTTC. Protein sequence: CASSFSGLAGGGYREQFF.

This clonotype was picked up many times. This rearrangement joins TRBV27 to TRBJ2-2; unclear D gene. Looked up from germline, CDR1 is MNHEY and CDR2 is SMNVEV (reference sequence). The V end was cut by 2 bases, the J end by 2 bases, with 12 bases between. This CDR3 is 16 amino acids long. DNA of the CDR3: TGTGCCAGCAGTTTACGGTCTCTACTAAACACCGGGGAGCTGTTTTTT. Translation: CASSLRSLLNTGELFF.

This clonotype was picked up many times. The V gene is TRBV13, the J gene TRBJ1-1; a possible D gene is TRBD1 (5 bases). V lost 5 bases and J lost 8, with 21 bases in between. From germline, CDR1 is PRHDT and CDR2 FYEKMQ (reference sequence). The CDR3 is made up of 15 amino acids. CDR3 loop: CASSETRDKIEEAFF. CDR3 nucleotide sequence: TGTGCCAGCAGCGAAACCAGGGATAAGATTGAAGAAGCTTTCTTT.

This clonotype was observed many times. The chain is built from TRBV5-8 and TRBJ2-5, with D possibly TRBD2 on 5 matching bases. V was shortened by 0 bases and J by 5 bases, with 11 bases between the two germline ends. CDR3 size: 14 residues. Germline CDR1 is SGHTS and CDR2 is YDEGEE. This chain's CDR3 is CASSLADGVETQYF. Here the CDR3 DNA reads TGTGCCAGCAGCTTGGCTGACGGGGTGGAGACCCAGTACTTC.

This clonotype was seen at least ten times. The chain is built from TRBV20-1 and TRBJ1-5, with TRBD1 matching 9 bases. This CDR3 region has 16 residues. With 2 bases clipped from V and 1 base from J, the junction kept 6 bases outside the gene matches. The germline V gene has CDR1 DFQATT and CDR2 SNEGSKA (reference sequence). Here the CDR3 DNA reads TGCAGTGCTAGACGTCCCGGGACAGGGAGCAATCAGCCCCAGCATTTT. Its translation: CSARRPGTGSNQPQHF.

The chain links TRBV11-2 to TRBJ2-3; D uncertain. This CDR3 has 15 amino acids. The germline gives CDR1 SGHAT, CDR2 FQNNGV. V was clipped by 0 bases and J by 2 bases, with 9 bases between them. The CDR3 reads CASSLDGVATDTQYF. CDR3 nucleotides: TGTGCCAGCAGCTTAGATGGTGTGGCCACAGATACGCAGTATTTT.

This clonotype was counted only a few times. The J gene is TRBJ2-3, the V gene TRBV24-1; 10 nucleotides line up with TRBD2. V was pared by 2 bases and J by 6 bases, with 4 bases of the junction left unmatched. This CDR3 is 15 amino acids long. The germline CDR1 and CDR2 sequences are KGHDR and SFDVKD. As DNA, the CDR3 is TGTGCCACCAGTGATTCTAGCGGGAGCTCCGATACGCAGTATTTT. Amino acid sequence: CATSDSSGSSDTQYF.

This clonotype has a count of ten or more. The chain combines TRBV5-1 with TRBJ1-6, with D possibly matching TRBD1 (6 bases). This CDR3 comprises 15 residues. V lost 1 base and J 10 bases, leaving 15 bases between the germline ends. Germline V CDR1 and CDR2: SGHRS, YFSETQ. CDR3 nucleotides: TGCGCCAGCAGCTTGAGCCCAGGGGAAGGGTCACCCCTCCACTTT. This codes for CASSLSPGEGSPLHF. Full variable domain (missing parts from reference TRBV5-1 and TRBJ1-6): KAGVTQTPRYLIKTRGQQVTLSCSPISGHRSVSWYQQTPGQGLQFLFEYFSETQRNKGNFPGRFSGRQFSNSRSEMNVSTLELGDSALYLCASSLSPGEGSPLHFGNGTRLTVT.

This clonotype was recorded many times. The gene calls are TRBV5-1 and TRBJ1-1; 9 bases align to TRBD1. CDR1 and CDR2 from the germline V gene are SGHRS and YFSETQ. V trimming: 4 bases; J trimming: 1 base; junction bases outside the gene matches: 8. The CDR3 covers 16 residues. The CDR3 bases are TGCGCCAGCAGCCCTGGGGACAGGGCTCGGAACACTGAAGCTTTCTTT. Amino acids: CASSPGDRARNTEAFF.

This clonotype was seen repeatedly, ten times or more. The rearrangement uses TRBV11-3 and TRBJ2-1, with unresolved D. Between the trimmed V and J ends, which lost 5 bases and 4 bases, there was a span of 15 bases. CDR3 length: 15 residues. Looked up from germline, CDR1 is SGHNT and CDR2 is YENEEA. This CDR3 reads CASSPRLSSYNEQFF. CDR3 nucleotide sequence: TGTGCCAGCAGCCCCAGATTGTCCAGTTACAATGAGCAGTTCTTC.

This clonotype was recorded at least ten times. The J gene is TRBJ1-1, the V gene TRBV6-1, with a possible D match to TRBD1 (6 bases). Germline V gene data show CDR1 as MNHNS and CDR2 as SASEGT. This CDR3 is built from 15 residues. The ends were cut back, 6 bases at V and 1 base at J, with 15 bases in the middle. Here the CDR3 reads CASRNDRRQNTEAFF. CDR3 coding DNA: TGTGCCAGCAGGAACGACAGGCGTCAGAACACTGAAGCTTTCTTT.

This clonotype was detected only once. Since a much larger clone is just one base distant, this may be a read error. This chain uses TRBV30 with TRBJ2-5; D ambiguous. Trimming pared 0 bases from V and 4 bases from J, leaving 9 bases between. Germline CDR1 and CDR2: GTSNPN and SVGIG (reference sequence). The CDR3 runs to 13 residues. In DNA form, the CDR3 reads TGTGCCTGGAGTGTAGTGGGTGCAGAGACCCAGTACTTC. This codes for CAWSVVGAETQYF.

This clonotype was recorded at least ten times. The CDR3 bases are TGTGCCTGGGGAGCCTTACGCGAGCAGTACTTC. Protein product: CAWGALREQYF. The chain uses TRBV30 and TRBJ2-7; D gene uncertain. Germline V lookup: CDR1 GTSNPN, CDR2 SVGIG (reference sequence). This CDR3 is 11 amino acids long. Trimming stripped 5 bases from V and 6 bases from J, with 11 bases between.

This clonotype was detected many times. The V call is TRBV27, the J call TRBJ2-7; D may be TRBD2 (5 bases). Per the germline V gene, CDR1 is MNHEY and CDR2 is SMNVEV (reference sequence). The CDR3 totals 13 residues. Trimming cost V 6 bases and J 3 bases, with 12 bases left between them. The CDR3 nucleotides read TGTGCCAGCAGATTTTTAGCGAGCTACGAGCAGTACTTC. Residues: CASRFLASYEQYF.

This clonotype was counted a few times. V usage is TRBV3-1 and J usage is TRBJ2-7; 7 bases map to TRBD2. CDR3 length: 15 residues. Germline loops: CDR1 LGHDT, CDR2 YNNKEL (reference sequence). Losses at the gene ends were 4 bases for V and 4 bases for J; bases not matched to a gene: 10. The CDR3 region is CASSPDLTGGYEQYF. The CDR3 bases are TGTGCCAGCAGCCCCGACCTAACGGGAGGATACGAGCAGTACTTC.

This clonotype was picked up many times. J is TRBJ2-1 and V is TRBV19; no clear D. The CDR3 runs to 11 residues. Trimming cost V 4 bases and J 12 bases, with 10 bases left between them. Germline lookup yields CDR1 LNHDA and CDR2 SQIVND (reference sequence). The CDR3 spells CASSTTSRQFF. DNA of the CDR3: TGTGCCAGTAGTACGACCTCACGGCAGTTCTTC.

This clonotype was observed at least ten times. This chain uses TRBV10-3 with TRBJ2-7, with 10 bases matching TRBD2. Germline values: CDR1 ENHRY, CDR2 SYGVKD. J gave up 1 base and V 4 bases, and 1 base lay outside the gene matches. The CDR3 spans 14 residues. The CDR3 reads CAISGLAGSYEQYF. The CDR3 bases are TGTGCCATCAGTGGACTAGCGGGTTCCTACGAGCAGTACTTC.

This clonotype was picked up many times. The J gene is TRBJ2-1, the V gene TRBV12-3 or TRBV12-4; the D is unclear. Trimming pared 3 bases from V and 6 bases from J, leaving 9 bases between. CDR3 length: 13 residues. CDR3 loop: CASSFVVFNEQFF. The DNA for the CDR3 is TGTGCCAGCAGTTTTGTCGTGTTCAATGAGCAGTTCTTC.

The J gene is TRBJ1-5, the V gene TRBV12-3 or TRBV12-4, with no clear D. This CDR3 is built from 14 residues. Trimming cost V 3 bases and J 4 bases, with 10 bases left between them. The CDR3 DNA sequence: TGTGCCAGCAGTTTTGGGGTCCTTAATCAGCCCCAGCATTTT. It translates to CASSFGVLNQPQHF.

This clonotype showed up many times. The rearrangement links TRBV2 to TRBJ2-1; the match to TRBD1 covers 7 bases. Per the germline V gene, CDR1 is SNHLY and CDR2 is FYNNEI. This CDR3 spans 16 amino acids. V shed 0 bases and J 5 bases; nucleotides not matched to a gene: 7. CDR3 loop: CASSEAGGWAHNEQFF. The CDR3 nucleotides read TGTGCCAGCAGTGAAGCAGGGGGCTGGGCGCACAATGAGCAGTTCTTC.

This clonotype was detected ten times or more. The chain uses TRBV6-1 and TRBJ2-5; 9 nucleotides agree with TRBD2. The CDR3 totals 17 residues. The J segment lost 4 bases and the V segment lost 6 bases, leaving 15 bases of the junction unmatched. Germline-derived CDR1 and CDR2 are MNHNS and SASEGT. CDR3 DNA: TGTGCCAGCAGCCGCGCTATTAGTAGCGGGGGTGGAGAGACCCAGTACTTC. It is translated as CASSRAISSGGGETQYF.

This clonotype occurred many times. This chain connects TRBV20-1 to TRBJ2-1; TRBD2 aligns across 8 bases. The CDR3 extends over 15 amino acids. CDR1 is DFQATT and CDR2 is SNEGSKA in the germline V gene (reference sequence). J gave up 5 bases and V 6 bases, and 12 bases lay outside the gene matches. CDR3 DNA sequence: TGCAGTGCAACTAGCGGTCATAAGGGCCACAATGAGCAGTTCTTC. Protein: CSATSGHKGHNEQFF.

This clonotype was seen repeatedly, ten times or more. The gene calls are TRBV28 and TRBJ2-7; 8 bases map to TRBD2. Germline CDR1 reads MDHEN; CDR2 reads SYDVKM. With V trimmed by 6 bases and J by 6 bases, 4 bases remained unmatched. The CDR3 totals 12 residues. The CDR3 DNA reads TGTGCCAGCAGCCCCGGGGGGGGCGAGCAGTACTTC. Amino acid sequence: CASSPGGGEQYF.

On this clonotype: A much bigger clone sits one base away, suggesting this may be a read error. The J gene is TRBJ2-2, the V gene TRBV7-3, with TRBD2 identical over 7 bases. The CDR3 is made up of 16 amino acids. Germline V gene sequence: CDR1 SGHTA, CDR2 FQGTGA. The CDR3 loop reads CTSSLTPSGNTGELFF. As DNA, the CDR3 is TGTACCAGCAGCTTAACTCCTAGCGGGAACACCGGGGAGCTGTTTTTT.

The chain has TRBV10-2 and TRBJ2-5, with 8 bases identical to TRBD1. CDR3 size: 14 residues. The V and J ends lost 7 bases and 4 bases, in that order; junction bases with no gene match: 8. From germline, CDR1 is WSHSY and CDR2 SAAADI. In DNA, the CDR3 is TGCGCCAGCACCGGACAGGGTCTTTCAGAGACCCAGTACTTC. It is translated as CASTGQGLSETQYF.